These 3 T cell receptor beta chains were all obtained from the same sample, sequenced in a study of CD8 T cells in ankylosing spondylitis. TCRdb re-called the 5' RACE reads through MiXCR, storing one row per CDR3 protein. The sample lists roughly 130,000 distinct CDR3 sequences, 7% to 9% occurring once. Sequencing was carried out using synovial fluid, either unsorted or a sorted T cell fraction (not recorded which). The source is a male donor with ankylosing spondylitis.

This clonotype occurred many times. The chain links TRBV5-1 to TRBJ2-3, with 10 bases aligning to TRBD2. The CDR3 length is 17 residues. The V and J ends lost 0 bases and 2 bases, in that order; junction bases with no gene match: 6. Germline values: CDR1 SGHRS, CDR2 YFSETQ. Here the CDR3 reads CASSLELAGALTDTQYF. For the CDR3, the DNA is TGCGCCAGCAGCTTGGAGCTAGCGGGGGCCCTCACAGATACGCAGTATTTT.

This clonotype was observed a few times. The chain carries TRBV7-2 and TRBJ2-7; the match to TRBD2 covers 7 bases. The V segment lost 0 bases and the J segment 3 bases; nucleotides outside the gene matches: 8. The CDR3 has 16 amino acids. The germline CDR1 and CDR2 sequences are SGHTA and FQGNSA. The CDR3 reads CASSLARAGEYYEQYF. The CDR3 DNA follows: TGTGCCAGCAGCTTAGCGAGGGCGGGGGAGTACTACGAGCAGTACTTC. Full variable domain (remainder filled in from reference TRBV7-2 and TRBJ2-7): GAGVSQSPSNKVTEKGKDVELRCDPISGHTALYWYRQSLGQGLEFLIYFQGNSAPDKSGLPSDRFSAERTGGSVSTLTIQRTQQEDSAVYLCASSLARAGEYYEQYFGPGTRLTVT.

This clonotype was counted a few times. V and J are TRBV6-1 and TRBJ1-2, with a possible D match to TRBD1 (5 bases). The V and J ends lost 6 bases and 7 bases respectively, with 24 bases between them. The germline gives CDR1 MNHNS, CDR2 SASEGT. CDR3 length: 16 residues. This chain's CDR3 is CASSLGSGAGPGGYTF. The CDR3 DNA follows: TGTGCCAGCAGCCTCGGGTCCGGGGCAGGCCCGGGTGGCTACACCTTC.